The present TCR beta chain was sequenced within a study of cytomegalovirus exposure and HLA in healthy donors. Study-wide points: One variant, a missense change in DCLRE1C, was linked in a later analysis to TCR beta V- and J-gene trimming. Judged likely to be a sequencing artifact was a cluster of highly shared sequence variants. Many donors carried some public TCRs, although rarity characterized most TCR sequences.

A multiplex PCR was run with 60 Vbeta primers and 13 Jbeta primers. This table comes from immunoSEQ multiplex PCR, and its TCRdb copy is limited to in-frame clones, with some not included. The sample lists about 99,000 clones; under 80% were seen once. Note on this clone: The target antigen is unknown.

Looked up from germline, CDR1 is MNHEY and CDR2 is SMNVEV (reference sequence). The CDR3 has 15 residues. V lost 7 bases and J lost 6, with 19 bases in between. The chain carries TRBV27 and TRBJ1-5; D is perhaps TRBD1 (5 bases). The sequence derives from a woman under 30 in good health and CMV-seropositive. Sequencing was performed on PBMCs. CDR3 DNA sequence: TGTGCCAGCACCCCCCGGAGGGGCGAGAGTCAGCCCCAGCATTTT. Its protein product is CASTPRRGESQPQHF.